This T cell receptor (beta chain) comes out of a study of regulatory T cells in long-lasting Graves disease. CDR1 is MGHRA and CDR2 is YSYEKL in the germline V gene. V trimming: 0 bases; J trimming: 4 bases; junction bases outside the gene matches: 5. This CDR3 contains 17 residues. In building TCR beta libraries, iRepertoire HTBI primers were used together with Arm-PCR of CDR3 regions. TCRdb re-derived calls from the multiplex PCR reads in MiXCR, one entry per CDR3 protein. Seen here are around 400,000 distinct CDR3 sequences, over 14% observed once, and the top ten hold approximately 7.8%. The time point is: newly diagnosed GD, antithyroid drugs for less than 3 months. Extracted PBMC RNA gave rise to the TCR library. These data are also associated with another study on T cells in Graves' hyperthyroidism and ophthalmopathy.

The rearrangement joins TRBV4-1 to TRBJ2-2; TRBD1 matches at 10 bases. The sequence came from a woman in her 40s with Graves disease. The sample consisted of peripheral blood mononuclear cells (PBMCs), taken at new diagnosis, from a patient treated with antithyroid drugs. The chain's CDR3 is CASSQESRTGGTGELFF. CDR3 coding DNA: TGCGCCAGCAGCCAAGAAAGTAGGACAGGGGGCACCGGGGAGCTGTTTTTT.